This T cell receptor (beta chain) was sequenced in a study of blood T cells in healthy people across ages. Next came a second PCR, run for about 6 to 12 cycles, which used a sample-barcoded 5' primer along with a J-beta primer mix. Using its own MiXCR run on the 5' RACE reads, TCRdb lists one record per CDR3 protein. Of 1.4 million or so distinct CDR3 sequences listed, approximately 43% were seen once; the top ten hold just over 4%. This CDR3 contains 14 residues. Trimming pared 0 bases from V and 0 bases from J, leaving 5 bases between. Per germline, CDR1 DFQATT and CDR2 SNEGSKA (reference sequence). Study-level findings and limits: Observed TCR beta diversity showed a strong correlation with the percentage of naive T cells as measured by flow cytometry. Estimates of total diversity, which came from one million sequenced T cells, were considered to be underestimates. PBMCs were not sorted, which prevented a conclusive comparison of naive versus antigen-experienced cells. Unknown CMV status may confound age-related changes in expanded clones.

On this clonotype: The antigen is unknown.

The receptor was derived from a woman aged 18-29 years in good health. The sequencing input was blood. V and J are TRBV20-1 and TRBJ2-2; no reliable D call. The DNA of the CDR3 is TGCAGTGCTAGAGAGACAACGAACACCGGGGAGCTGTTTTTT. Amino acids: CSARETTNTGELFF.